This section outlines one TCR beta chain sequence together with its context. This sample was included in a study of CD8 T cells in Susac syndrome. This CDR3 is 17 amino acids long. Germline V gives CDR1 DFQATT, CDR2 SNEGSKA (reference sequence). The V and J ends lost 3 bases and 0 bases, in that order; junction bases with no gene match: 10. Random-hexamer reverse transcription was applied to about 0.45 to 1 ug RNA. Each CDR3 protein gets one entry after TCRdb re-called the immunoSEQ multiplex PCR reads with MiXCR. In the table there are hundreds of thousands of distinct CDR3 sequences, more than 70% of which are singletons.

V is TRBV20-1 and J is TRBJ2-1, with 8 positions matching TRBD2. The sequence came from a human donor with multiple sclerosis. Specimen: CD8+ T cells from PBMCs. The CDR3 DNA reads TGCAGTGCTAGTCTAGCGGGCGAATATAGCTCCTACAATGAGCAGTTCTTC. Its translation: CSASLAGEYSSYNEQFF.